These T cell receptor beta chains were read from a single sample in a study of blood T cells in healthy people across ages. TCRdb recomputed calls from the 5' RACE reads with MiXCR, one row per CDR3 protein. The table includes 500,000 to 650,000 distinct CDR3 sequences, roughly a quarter detected once. These records were also assigned to another study, of T cells of mothers and their children.

The source material was blood. These receptors all come from a boy under 10 years old in good health. Each CDR3 is given with its conserved first and last residue. A D gene is named only where the DNA matches it firmly. Some rows have no size entry. The others give once, few or many, or a class for an expanded clone.

V gene	J gene	D gene	clone size	CDR3 protein	CDR3 DNA
TRBV20-1	TRBJ1-5	.	.	CSARIARAPNQPQHF	TGCAGTGCTAGGATAGCCCGGGCCCCCAATCAGCCCCAGCATTTT
TRBV6-5	TRBJ2-4	.	.	CASSSLLGAKNIQYF	TGTGCCAGCAGTTCCCTTCTCGGGGCCAAAAACATTCAGTACTTC
TRBV12-3/TRBV12-4	TRBJ1-1	TRBD1	few	CASSKRGQDTEASF	TGTGCCAGCAGTAAAAGGGGGCAGGACACTGAAGCTTCCTTT
TRBV28	TRBJ1-2	.	many	CASSPSNYGYTF	TGTGCCAGCAGTCCCTCCAACTATGGCTACACCTTC
TRBV7-9	TRBJ2-2	TRBD1	.	CASSFWRTGTGELFF	TGTGCCAGCAGCTTTTGGAGGACAGGGACCGGGGAGCTGTTTTTT
TRBV18	TRBJ2-4	.	few	CASSRSIDPLNWYF	TGTGCCAGCTCACGATCCATCGACCCCCTGAATTGGTACTTC
TRBV5-5	TRBJ1-1	TRBD1	few	CASSFLDRRTFF	TGTGCCAGCAGCTTCTTGGACAGGAGGACTTTCTTT
TRBV3-1	TRBJ1-3	.	.	CASSQGAMTPGNTIYF	TGTGCCAGCAGCCAAGGAGCGATGACGCCAGGAAACACCATATATTTT
TRBV29-1	TRBJ2-7	TRBD1	many	CSVAGGRPYEQYF	TGCAGCGTCGCAGGGGGTAGGCCCTACGAGCAGTACTTC
TRBV5-6	TRBJ2-7	.	.	CASSYNNWAEQYF	TGTGCCAGCAGTTACAATAACTGGGCCGAGCAGTACTTC
TRBV7-9	TRBJ2-5	.	few	CASSFVGSQETQYF	TGTGCCAGCAGCTTCGTCGGGAGTCAAGAGACCCAGTACTTC
TRBV7-2	TRBJ2-1	TRBD2	few	CASSAGLAGGIEQFF	TGTGCCAGCAGCGCCGGACTAGCGGGAGGAATTGAGCAGTTCTTC
TRBV10-3	TRBJ2-7	.	.	CAISEDTAWNEQYF	TGTGCCATCAGTGAGGACACGGCGTGGAACGAGCAGTACTTC
TRBV29-1	TRBJ2-5	TRBD2	many	CSVPPAGGRQETQYF	TGCAGCGTTCCCCCCGCGGGGGGGCGACAAGAGACCCAGTACTTC
TRBV7-2	TRBJ1-2	TRBD1	few	CASSLDGTGIYGYTF	TGTGCCAGCAGCTTAGACGGGACAGGCATCTATGGCTACACCTTC
TRBV7-3	TRBJ2-3	TRBD2	.	CASSLGSGGTDTQYF	TGTGCCAGCAGCTTAGGGAGCGGGGGCACAGATACGCAGTATTTT
TRBV18	TRBJ1-1	.	.	CASSPETVEAFF	TGTGCCAGCTCACCTGAGACAGTTGAAGCTTTCTTT
TRBV12-3/TRBV12-4	TRBJ2-1	TRBD2	.	CASILTSGRATALPDEQFF	TGTGCCAGCATTCTGACTAGCGGGAGGGCCACAGCCCTACCGGATGAGCAGTTCTTC
TRBV21-1	TRBJ1-3	.	few	CASSKGRRTEGDYGNTIYF	TGTGCCAGCAGCAAAGGGAGGCGCACCGAGGGCGATTACGGAAACACCATATATTTT
TRBV7-2	TRBJ2-7	TRBD2	.	CACSLASGGQQYF	TGTGCCTGCAGCTTGGCTAGCGGGGGTCAGCAGTACTTC